This TCR beta chain was found in a study of blood T cell repertoires in COVID-19. At the level of the study: T cells, B-cell-depleted T cells, or PBMCs provided the cDNA or gDNA that served as material.

Authors' processing steps: Reference gene primer amplification gave nucleated cell count estimates. Clones were read by immunoSEQ multiplex PCR, and TCRdb kept only the in-frame ones, dropping some. The V and J calls and clone size come from that table; D and trimming were worked out from the DNA. Of around 180,000 clones listed, about 81% are singletons. V dropped 6 bases and J dropped 4 bases, with 12 bases sitting between them. The CDR3 loop spans 13 amino acids. CDR1 is SGHVS, CDR2 FNYEAQ, per germline. The Seattle site enrolled patients during active infection and followed them longitudinally. V and J are TRBV7-6 and TRBJ1-1; tentative D call: TRBD1 (6 bases). This TCR was recovered from an elderly woman with COVID-19, enrolled during active disease. What was sequenced was peripheral blood. The chain's CDR3 is CASRLGAGTEAFF. CDR3 bases: TGTGCCAGCAGACTGGGGGCTGGCACTGAAGCTTTCTTT. Variable domain in full (rest from reference TRBV7-6 and TRBJ1-1): GAGVSQSPRYKVTKRGQDVALRCDPISGHVSLYWYRQALGQGPEFLTYFNYEAQQDKSGLPNDRFSAERPEGSISTLTIQRTEQRDSAMYRCASRLGAGTEAFFGQGTRLTVV.